A selection of T cell receptor beta chains follows, all from one sample in a study of PD-L1 blockade in urothelial cancer. Sequencing used immunoSEQ multiplex PCR; TCRdb keeps in-frame clones, though not all of them. The sample lists tens of thousands of clones; 84% were seen once. Sample: PBMCs, taken around atezolizumab (anti-PD-L1) treatment. The receptors originated from a woman aged 70-85 years with urothelial cancer. Each CDR3 is given with its conserved first and last residue. A D gene is named only where the DNA matches it firmly. Rows may omit the clone size; those that give it use once, few, many or a size class.

abundance	v_gene	j_gene	d_gene	CDR3aa	CDR3nt
.	TRBV5-1	TRBJ2-1	TRBD2	CASRKPGLDGSYNEQFF	TGCGCCAGCAGGAAACCGGGACTAGATGGCTCCTACAATGAGCAGTTCTTC
.	TRBV6-5	TRBJ2-1	TRBD1	CASSPGDSRNEQFF	TGTGCCAGCAGCCCCGGGGACAGCCGCAATGAGCAGTTCTTC
.	TRBV7-2	TRBJ1-3	.	CASSFYGDSGNTIYF	TGTGCCAGCAGCTTTTACGGGGACTCTGGAAACACCATATATTTT
.	TRBV7-8	TRBJ1-2	.	CASSLGRGTNYGYTF	TGTGCCAGCAGCTTAGGGAGGGGTACCAACTATGGCTACACCTTC
.	TRBV4-2	TRBJ2-2	TRBD1	CASSQMRQGGFSSAGELFF	TGTGCCAGCAGCCAAATGAGACAGGGGGGATTCTCGTCCGCCGGGGAGCTGTTTTTT
.	TRBV29-1	TRBJ2-7	TRBD1	CSVGGPETGRYF	TGCAGCGTTGGGGGACCCGAGACAGGGAGGTACTTC
.	TRBV5-1	TRBJ2-7	TRBD1	CASSLGGHRGSREQYF	TGCGCCAGCAGCTTGGGTGGCCACAGGGGTTCCCGCGAGCAGTACTTC
.	TRBV27	TRBJ2-5	TRBD1	CASRRGQGQETQYF	TGTGCCAGCAGAAGAGGACAGGGCCAAGAGACCCAGTACTTC
.	TRBV5-1	TRBJ2-7	.	CASSFSGTSAEQYF	TGCGCCAGCAGCTTTTCCGGGACATCAGCCGAGCAGTACTTC
.	TRBV4-3	TRBJ1-4	.	CASSHNSGHEKLFF	TGCGCCAGCAGCCATAATTCGGGTCATGAAAAACTGTTTTTT
.	TRBV28	TRBJ2-3	.	CASSSRLAVTNTDTQYF	TGTGCCAGCAGTTCTAGGTTAGCGGTGACGAACACAGATACGCAGTATTTT
.	TRBV5-1	TRBJ2-7	.	CASSLATASYEQYF	TGCGCCAGCAGCTTGGCGACAGCCTCCTACGAGCAGTACTTC
.	TRBV6-6	TRBJ1-3	TRBD1	CATGQASSFSGNTIYF	TGTGCCACGGGACAGGCATCATCCTTCTCTGGAAACACCATATATTTT
.	TRBV30	TRBJ2-2	TRBD1	CAWRTGGPNTGELFF	TGTGCCTGGAGAACAGGGGGCCCGAACACCGGGGAGCTGTTTTTT
.	TRBV11-3	TRBJ2-1	TRBD2	CASSSRGSGSYEQFF	TGTGCCAGCAGCTCCCGGGGTAGCGGGAGTTATGAGCAGTTCTTC
.	TRBV10-2	TRBJ2-7	TRBD2	CASSGGSGVISYEQYF	TGCGCCAGCAGTGGGGGGAGCGGGGTCATTTCCTACGAGCAGTACTTC
.	TRBV29-1	TRBJ1-1	TRBD1	CSVVGRRDRFMNTEAFF	TGCAGCGTTGTGGGGCGTCGGGACAGGTTCATGAACACTGAAGCTTTCTTT
.	TRBV5-1	TRBJ2-3	TRBD2	CASSLGAGGPSADTQYF	TGCGCCAGCAGCTTGGGGGCGGGAGGGCCTTCTGCAGATACGCAGTATTTT
.	TRBV2	TRBJ2-7	.	CAIPGQGLAGMEYEQYF	TGTGCCATCCCGGGACAGGGCCTAGCGGGAATGGAATACGAGCAGTACTTC
.	TRBV2	TRBJ1-5	.	CASRGGGNQPQHF	TGTGCCAGCAGAGGGGGTGGCAATCAGCCCCAGCATTTT
once	TRBV6-1	TRBJ1-1	.	CASSESTGWYTEAFF	TGTGCCAGCAGTGAATCAACAGGGTGGTACACTGAAGCTTTCTTT
.	TRBV6-5	TRBJ1-5	.	CASSQYRAGNQPQHF	TGTGCCAGCAGTCAATACAGGGCGGGCAATCAGCCCCAGCATTTT
.	TRBV28	TRBJ2-7	TRBD2	CASSSPRLAGNIYEQYF	TGTGCCAGCAGTTCCCCGAGGCTAGCGGGAAACATCTACGAGCAGTACTTC
.	TRBV15	TRBJ2-7	TRBD2	CATSRDRGGPDEQYF	TGTGCCACCAGCAGAGATCGGGGGGGCCCGGATGAGCAGTACTTC
.	TRBV11-3	TRBJ2-7	.	CASSLGRDYEQYF	TGTGCCAGCAGCTTAGGGAGGGACTACGAGCAGTACTTC
.	TRBV28	TRBJ1-5	.	CASRAVGDQPQHF	TGTGCCAGCAGGGCAGTCGGGGATCAGCCCCAGCATTTT
once	TRBV15	TRBJ2-1	TRBD1	CATSRDRTGYGYNEQFF	TGTGCCACCAGCAGAGATCGGACAGGGTATGGATACAATGAGCAGTTCTTC
few	TRBV11-2	TRBJ2-1	.	CASSFRLGANEQFF	TGTGCCAGCAGCTTCAGACTAGGAGCCAATGAGCAGTTCTTC
once	TRBV5-6	TRBJ1-2	.	CASSLVNFGYTF	TGTGCCAGCAGCTTGGTGAACTTTGGCTACACCTTC
.	TRBV6-6	TRBJ2-1	TRBD1	CASSRLNTGGGHEQFF	TGTGCCAGCAGCCGCCTTAACACAGGGGGCGGACATGAGCAGTTCTTC
.	TRBV19	TRBJ2-7	TRBD2	CASSPSGSSYEQYF	TGTGCCAGTAGTCCCAGCGGGAGCTCCTACGAGCAGTACTTC
.	TRBV7-9	TRBJ1-4	TRBD1	CASSFRTGGEKLFF	TGTGCCAGCAGCTTCCGGACAGGAGGGGAAAAACTGTTTTTT
.	TRBV5-6	TRBJ1-2	.	CASSLFQGTLTYYGYTF	TGTGCCAGCAGCTTGTTCCAGGGGACCCTCACCTACTATGGCTACACCTTC
.	TRBV4-1	TRBJ2-1	TRBD2	CASSQDQLAGVYNEQFF	TGCGCCAGCAGCCAAGATCAATTAGCGGGGGTATACAATGAGCAGTTCTTC
.	TRBV28	TRBJ2-7	TRBD2	CASTRLAGHAYEQYF	TGTGCCAGCACCCGGCTAGCGGGCCATGCCTACGAGCAGTACTTC
.	TRBV9	TRBJ2-3	TRBD2	CASSVVGLAGDRDTQYF	TGTGCCAGCAGCGTAGTGGGGCTAGCGGGAGATCGAGATACGCAGTATTTT
.	TRBV27	TRBJ2-3	.	CASSPIYSALRTDTQYF	TGTGCCAGCAGTCCGATCTATAGCGCCTTGAGGACAGATACGCAGTATTTT
once	TRBV4-1	TRBJ2-5	TRBD2	CASSQYSSGAGETQYF	TGCGCCAGCAGCCAATACTCTAGCGGGGCGGGAGAGACCCAGTACTTC
.	TRBV5-5	TRBJ2-1	TRBD1	CASSQQGSLDNEQFF	TGTGCCAGCAGTCAACAGGGGAGCCTAGACAATGAGCAGTTCTTC
once	TRBV6-5	TRBJ2-5	TRBD2	CASSILGLAEETQYF	TGTGCCAGCAGTATTCTGGGACTAGCTGAAGAGACCCAGTACTTC
many	TRBV27	TRBJ2-3	TRBD2	CASSLWSGLAGQDTQYF	TGTGCCAGCAGTTTGTGGTCGGGACTAGCGGGCCAAGATACGCAGTATTTT
.	TRBV10-1	TRBJ2-7	TRBD1	CASSPGQGSEQYF	TGCGCCAGCAGCCCGGGACAGGGGAGCGAGCAGTACTTC
.	TRBV7-3	TRBJ2-5	.	CASSLSGGYQETQYF	TGTGCCAGCAGCTTAAGTGGGGGGTACCAAGAGACCCAGTACTTC
.	TRBV27	TRBJ2-2	TRBD1	CASSLRGTGFLTGELFF	TGTGCCAGCAGTTTAAGGGGGACAGGGTTCTTGACCGGGGAGCTGTTTTTT
.	TRBV2	TRBJ2-7	TRBD2	CASLASGRYEQYF	TGTGCCAGCTTGGCTAGCGGGCGGTACGAGCAGTACTTC
.	TRBV7-9	TRBJ2-3	.	CASSLVEGPTDTQYF	TGTGCCAGCAGCCTCGTGGAGGGCCCCACAGATACGCAGTATTTT
.	TRBV7-6	TRBJ2-5	.	CASSPRQGPIETQYF	TGTGCCAGCAGCCCGCGGCAGGGGCCTATAGAGACCCAGTACTTC
.	TRBV7-8	TRBJ1-1	.	CASNPWGRTDSMNTEAFF	TGTGCCAGCAACCCGTGGGGTCGGACAGACTCTATGAACACTGAAGCTTTCTTT
few	TRBV19	TRBJ1-5	.	CASSRQNQPQHF	TGTGCCAGTAGCCGACAGAATCAGCCCCAGCATTTT
.	TRBV9	TRBJ1-2	.	CASSTGQNYGYTF	TGTGCCAGCAGCACCGGACAGAACTATGGCTACACCTTC
.	TRBV30	TRBJ2-5	TRBD1	CAWGRQGIGETQYF	TGTGCCTGGGGCAGACAGGGGATCGGGGAGACCCAGTACTTC